Described below is a single TCR beta chain sequence and its context. These data are taken from a study of blood T cell repertoires in COVID-19. Study in general: COVID-19 samples from acute and convalescent phases originated in the United States, Italy and Spain. Sources were T cells, B-cell-depleted T cells, or PBMCs; the material itself was cDNA or gDNA.

Libraries were prepared by immunoSEQ multiplex PCR; TCRdb keeps only in-frame clonotypes and omits some of them. The sample carries more than 200,000 clones, around 80% recorded once. Germline-derived CDR1 and CDR2 are MRHNA and SNTAGT. The CDR3 spans 14 residues. Trimming removed 2 bases from V and 7 bases from J; junction bases left unmatched: 7. The clonotype originates from a woman between 50 and 59 years old with acute or convalescent COVID-19. This rearrangement joins TRBV6-4 to TRBJ1-2, with 7 bases that match TRBD1. Sequencing was done on a sample of peripheral blood. The CDR3 bases are TGTGCCAGCAGTGACCCCACAGGGGTTGGTGGCTACACCTTC. Protein: CASSDPTGVGGYTF.